This entry lists 19 T cell receptor beta chains sequenced from one sample in a study of shared clonotypes between healthy human individuals. Clones were sequenced by immunoSEQ multiplex PCR, and TCRdb holds only the in-frame ones, with some missing. The table includes 2.3 million or so clones, more than 85% detected once. Sequenced input: naive CD4+ T cells from PBMCs. Described subset: CD45RA+ positively selected. The receptor source for this set is a man aged 18 to 30 in good health. Some clones in this sample may be carry-over from other donors' samples.

The chain recombines TRBV5-4 with TRBJ1-1; 7 bases match TRBD1. Unmatched junction bases numbered 6, after V lost 4 bases and J lost 3 bases. Germline CDR1 is SGHNT and CDR2 is YYREEE (reference sequence). The CDR3 extends over 14 amino acids. The CDR3 sequence: CASSINRGDTEAFF. The CDR3 DNA follows: TGTGCCAGCAGCATAAACAGGGGAGACACTGAAGCTTTCTTT.

This chain joins TRBV7-8 and TRBJ1-5, with D hard to call. The length of the CDR3 is 14 residues. The germline V gene has CDR1 SGHVS and CDR2 FQNEAQ. V was trimmed by 5 bases and J by 8 bases, leaving 16 bases between them. The CDR3 region is CASSPQGGREPQHF. CDR3 bases: TGTGCCAGCAGCCCCCAAGGTGGGAGGGAGCCCCAGCATTTT.

CDR3: CASSLGTPQETQYF. The CDR3 DNA sequence: TGTGCCAGCAGCTTGGGTACGCCCCAAGAGACCCAGTACTTC. The V and J genes are TRBV5-5 and TRBJ2-5; D not certain. Germline V gene lookup returns CDR1 SGHKS and CDR2 YYEKEE (reference sequence). CDR3 length: 14 residues. Trimming stripped 0 bases from V and 1 base from J, with 7 bases between.

With regard to this clone: This sample also contains other DNA sequences that code for the same CDR3. The V gene is TRBV15, the J gene TRBJ1-3; D uncertain. Germline-derived CDR1 and CDR2 are LNHNV and YYDKDF (reference sequence). Trimming took off 0 bases at V and 0 bases at J, with 6 bases between the two ends. The CDR3 is made up of 15 amino acids. DNA of the CDR3: TGTGCCACCAGCAGAGATCCAAGCTCTGGAAACACCATATATTTT. The encoded protein is CATSRDPSSGNTIYF.

The chain recombines TRBV2 with TRBJ1-2; D is possibly TRBD1 (6 bases). Germline V gene lookup returns CDR1 SNHLY and CDR2 FYNNEI. CDR3 size: 13 residues. Trimming removed 4 bases from V and 6 bases from J, with 12 bases in between. The CDR3 spells CASSVGQLDGYTF. The CDR3, as DNA: TGTGCCAGCAGTGTTGGACAGCTAGATGGCTACACCTTC. The full variable domain, rest sourced from reference TRBV2 and TRBJ1-2, is EPEVTQTPSHQVTQMGQEVILRCVPISNHLYFYWYRQILGQKVEFLVSFYNNEISEKSEIFDDQFSVERPDGSNFTLKIRSTKLEDSAMYFCASSVGQLDGYTFGSGTRLTVV.

The chain is built from TRBV18 and TRBJ1-1; D perhaps matches TRBD1 (5 bases). CDR3 length: 16 residues. Germline CDR1 reads KGHSH; CDR2 reads LQKENI. Trimming pared 3 bases from V and 0 bases from J, leaving 14 bases between. The CDR3 reads CASSPGTGTMNTEAFF. DNA for the CDR3: TGTGCCAGCTCACCCGGGACCGGAACTATGAACACTGAAGCTTTCTTT. The full variable domain, completed using reference TRBV18 and TRBJ1-1, is NAGVMQNPRHLVRRRGQEARLRCSPMKGHSHVYWYRQLPEEGLKFMVYLQKENIIDESGMPKERFSAEFPKEGPSILRIQQVVRGDSAAYFCASSPGTGTMNTEAFFGQGTRLTVV.

The chain couples TRBV19 to TRBJ2-1, with D perhaps given as TRBD1 or TRBD2 (5 bases each). Per the germline V gene, CDR1 is LNHDA and CDR2 is SQIVND (reference sequence). V shed 2 bases and J shed 7 bases, with 15 bases lying between them. The CDR3 extends over 15 amino acids. In DNA form, the CDR3 reads TGTGCCAGTAGTATACGAAGGGGCCCGGGGAATGAGCAGTTCTTC. This translates into CASSIRRGPGNEQFF.

V gene TRBV7-2 combines with J gene TRBJ2-2, with unresolved D. Trimming pared 1 base from V and 9 bases from J, leaving 12 bases between. CDR3 length: 14 amino acids. Germline V lookup: CDR1 SGHTA, CDR2 FQGNSA. CDR3 in amino acids: CASSLVPGARELFF. Here the CDR3 DNA reads TGTGCCAGCAGCTTAGTGCCAGGAGCCCGGGAGCTGTTTTTT. The complete variable domain, with remaining parts taken from reference TRBV7-2 and TRBJ2-2, reads GAGVSQSPSNKVTEKGKDVELRCDPISGHTALYWYRQSLGQGLEFLIYFQGNSAPDKSGLPSDRFSAERTGGSVSTLTIQRTQQEDSAVYLCASSLVPGARELFFGEGSRLTVL.

The V call is TRBV11-2, the J call TRBJ2-1; perhaps TRBD1 as D (6 bases). This CDR3 has 13 amino acids. Germline assignment: CDR1 SGHAT and CDR2 FQNNGV. Trimming left V 4 bases short and J 5 bases short, with 9 bases between. CDR3 region: CASSSRQDNEQFF. The CDR3 DNA sequence: TGTGCCAGCAGCTCTCGACAGGACAATGAGCAGTTCTTC.

The chain couples TRBV19 to TRBJ2-5; D may be TRBD2 (6 bases). Germline CDR1 and CDR2: LNHDA and SQIVND (reference sequence). Trimming shortened V by 4 bases and J by 5 bases, and 14 bases separated the two germline ends. The CDR3 totals 14 residues. The CDR3 spells CASSKTSGVETQYF. DNA of the CDR3: TGTGCCAGTAGTAAGACTAGTGGGGTGGAGACCCAGTACTTC.

J is TRBJ2-3 and V is TRBV5-6; D is unclear. The V gene lost 2 bases and the J gene lost 8 bases, with 12 bases spanning the gap. The CDR3 consists of 13 residues. Per germline, CDR1 SGHDT and CDR2 YYEEEE. CDR3 bases: TGTGCCAGCAGCTTTTGGCGGATGGGTACGCAGTATTTT. Its translation is CASSFWRMGTQYF.

The chain is built from TRBV5-1 and TRBJ2-7; 10 positions agree with TRBD1. The germline gives CDR1 SGHRS, CDR2 YFSETQ. V lost 0 bases and J lost 6; bases outside the gene matches: 9. The CDR3 extends over 16 amino acids. CDR3 protein: CASSLERQGAFGEQYF. The CDR3, as DNA: TGCGCCAGCAGCTTGGAACGACAGGGGGCCTTCGGCGAGCAGTACTTC.

V and J are TRBV5-1 and TRBJ1-4; D not resolved. Trimming left V 4 bases short and J 0 bases short, with 10 bases between. Germline lookup yields CDR1 SGHRS and CDR2 YFSETQ. The CDR3 has 15 amino acids. Here the CDR3 DNA reads TGCGCCAGCAGCGCAGCACCTTCAACTAATGAAAAACTGTTTTTT. As protein: CASSAAPSTNEKLFF.

The chain recombines TRBV5-4 with TRBJ2-3; TRBD2 might be the D (6 bases). With 2 bases removed from V and 4 bases from J, the gap between germline ends came to 14 bases. Germline-derived CDR1 and CDR2 are SGHNT and YYREEE (reference sequence). This CDR3 is 15 amino acids long. The CDR3 DNA is TGTGCCAGCAGCTTACCCGGGAGAGGGTCAGATACGCAGTATTTT. Amino acids: CASSLPGRGSDTQYF. Full variable domain (missing parts from reference TRBV5-4 and TRBJ2-3): ETGVTQSPTHLIKTRGQQVTLRCSSQSGHNTVSWYQQALGQGPQFIFQYYREEENGRGNFPPRFSGLQFPNYSSELNVNALELDDSALYLCASSLPGRGSDTQYFGPGTRLTVL.

The rearrangement links TRBV4-2 to TRBJ2-1; 13 positions agree with TRBD2. Germline assignment: CDR1 LGHNA and CDR2 YNFKEQ. V gave up 0 bases and J gave up 10 bases; unmatched junction bases: 18. The CDR3 length is 20 residues. CDR3 sequence: CASSQDSGVRLAGGSREQFF. For the CDR3, the DNA is TGTGCCAGCAGCCAAGATTCAGGGGTGCGACTAGCGGGAGGATCCCGCGAGCAGTTCTTC.

The chain combines TRBV5-1 with TRBJ2-7; no definite D call. There are 14 residues in the CDR3. Between the trimmed V and J ends, which lost 2 bases and 3 bases, there was a span of 12 bases. Germline V gene lookup returns CDR1 SGHRS and CDR2 YFSETQ. CDR3 bases: TGCGCCAGCAGCTTAGGCCCGGACGTCTACGAGCAGTACTTC. Its protein product is CASSLGPDVYEQYF.

The V gene is TRBV23-1, the J gene TRBJ1-5, with D tentatively TRBD1 (5 bases). TRBV23-1 is assigned to the ORF class and has an uncertain function. The V and J ends lost 0 bases and 4 bases respectively, with 13 bases between them. The CDR3 contains 16 residues. The CDR3 here is CASSQSGAVQNQPQHF. Written as DNA, the CDR3 is TGCGCCAGCAGTCAATCTGGGGCTGTACAAAATCAGCCCCAGCATTTT.

In nucleotides, the CDR3 is TGTGCCAGCAGTCAAGGACAGGGAAATCAGCCCCAGCATTTT. The encoded protein is CASSQGQGNQPQHF. This chain connects TRBV28 to TRBJ1-5; 8 bases map to TRBD1. Germline V gene data show CDR1 as MDHEN and CDR2 as SYDVKM. There are 14 residues in the CDR3. Unmatched junction bases numbered 4, after V lost 5 bases and J lost 4 bases.

This chain links TRBV5-6 with TRBJ2-5; D may match TRBD1 or TRBD2 (6 bases each). Trimming cost V 4 bases and J 5 bases, with 18 bases left between them. Germline V gene lookup returns CDR1 SGHDT and CDR2 YYEEEE. This CDR3 has 15 residues. The CDR3 bases are TGTGCCAGCAGCACGCGCTGGAGAGGGGGGGAGACCCAGTACTTC. Translating it yields CASSTRWRGGETQYF.